Following are 10 T cell receptor beta chains from one sample sequenced in a study of blood T cell repertoires in COVID-19. Generated by immunoSEQ multiplex PCR, the TCRdb table keeps only in-frame clones and is missing some. Found here are roughly 400,000 clones, roughly 90% of them singletons; the top ten hold 1.5% to 2%. Material for sequencing was PBMCs or T cells enriched from blood (not recorded which). Receptor source: a woman under 40 who had recovered from COVID-19.

Only one count was recorded for this clone. The rearrangement links TRBV11-1 to TRBJ2-1; TRBD2 is a possible D gene (6 bases). V was shortened by 2 bases and J by 1 base, with 12 bases between the two germline ends. This CDR3 spans 16 amino acids. The germline V gene has CDR1 SGHAT and CDR2 FQDESV (reference sequence). The CDR3 here is CASSLKGTQSYNEQFF. The CDR3 DNA reads TGTGCCAGCAGCTTAAAAGGGACTCAGTCCTACAATGAGCAGTTCTTC.

The chain is built from TRBV19 and TRBJ2-3; 7 positions agree with TRBD2. The CDR3 length is 15 residues. CDR1 is LNHDA, CDR2 SQIVND, per germline (reference sequence). J gave up 6 bases and V 3 bases, and 9 bases lay outside the gene matches. The chain's CDR3 is CASSISSGQADTQYF. CDR3 sequence (DNA): TGTGCCAGTAGTATTTCTAGCGGTCAGGCGGATACGCAGTATTTT.

The CDR3 loop reads CASSFSKGAGRTEAFF. DNA for the CDR3: TGTGCCAGCAGCTTTAGTAAAGGGGCCGGTCGGACTGAAGCTTTCTTT. V usage is TRBV7-6 and J usage is TRBJ1-1, with a possible D match to TRBD1 (5 bases). V dropped 3 bases and J dropped 5 bases, with 19 bases sitting between them. The CDR3 length is 16 residues. CDR1 SGHVS and CDR2 FNYEAQ come from the germline V gene.

J is TRBJ2-1 and V is TRBV28; TRBD2 might be the D (6 bases). This CDR3 is 15 amino acids long. In germline, CDR1 is MDHEN, CDR2 SYDVKM. The V and J ends lost 6 bases and 1 base respectively, with 13 bases between them. The CDR3 DNA sequence: TGTGCCAGCAGCCGTGCAGGGACTTCCTACAATGAGCAGTTCTTC. Translated: CASSRAGTSYNEQFF.

The chain carries TRBV18 and TRBJ2-2, with D tentatively TRBD2 (5 bases). CDR3 length: 14 residues. Trimming stripped 7 bases from V and 2 bases from J, with 11 bases between. Per the germline V gene, CDR1 is KGHSH and CDR2 is LQKENI. CDR3 sequence: CASLSGFNTGELFF. In DNA form, the CDR3 reads TGTGCCAGCTTAAGCGGTTTTAACACCGGGGAGCTGTTTTTT.

The V gene is TRBV27, the J gene TRBJ1-6, with TRBD1 matching over 7 bases. The CDR3 has 17 residues. The germline CDR1 and CDR2 sequences are MNHEY and SMNVEV (reference sequence). Unmatched junction bases numbered 13, after V lost 5 bases and J lost 6 bases. The CDR3 loop reads CASSPLGTASFNSPLHF. The CDR3 DNA follows: TGTGCCAGCAGTCCGCTCGGGACAGCTTCGTTTAATTCACCCCTCCACTTT.

The chain recombines TRBV12-5 with TRBJ2-2; possibly TRBD2 for D (6 bases). CDR3 length equals 13 residues. V was trimmed by 3 bases and J by 6 bases, leaving 8 bases between them. CDR1 is LGHNT, CDR2 FRNRAP, per germline. The CDR3 region is CASGFGGSGELFF. The CDR3 nucleotides read TGTGCTAGTGGTTTCGGAGGGTCCGGGGAGCTGTTTTTT.

This clone was recorded a few times. The gene calls are TRBV5-4 and TRBJ2-7, with D perhaps TRBD1 (6 bases). The ends were cut back, 4 bases at V and 2 bases at J, with 10 bases in the middle. Germline CDR1 reads SGHNT; CDR2 reads YYREEE (reference sequence). CDR3 length: 13 amino acids. CDR3 bases: TGTGCCAGCAGCCCCGGGACAACCTACGAGCAGTACTTC. Translating gives CASSPGTTYEQYF.

The chain has TRBV5-4 and TRBJ1-2; TRBD1 might be the D (6 bases). Germline assignment: CDR1 SGHNT and CDR2 YYREEE (reference sequence). V was pared by 0 bases and J by 0 bases, with 9 bases between. CDR3 length: 15 residues. CDR3 in amino acids: CASSLAGVPNYGYTF. The CDR3 nucleotides read TGTGCCAGCAGCTTGGCAGGGGTCCCTAACTATGGCTACACCTTC. The full variable domain, completed using reference TRBV5-4 and TRBJ1-2, is ETGVTQSPTHLIKTRGQQVTLRCSSQSGHNTVSWYQQALGQGPQFIFQYYREEENGRGNFPPRFSGLQFPNYSSELNVNALELDDSALYLCASSLAGVPNYGYTFGSGTRLTVV.

V and J are TRBV6-5 and TRBJ2-7, with D perhaps TRBD1 (6 bases). The CDR3 runs to 15 residues. Germline V gives CDR1 MNHEY, CDR2 SVGAGI. The V gene lost 3 bases and the J gene lost 1 base, with 13 bases spanning the gap. CDR3 residues: CASSYFDRLSYEQYF. The CDR3 DNA sequence: TGTGCCAGCAGTTATTTCGACAGGTTATCCTACGAGCAGTACTTC.